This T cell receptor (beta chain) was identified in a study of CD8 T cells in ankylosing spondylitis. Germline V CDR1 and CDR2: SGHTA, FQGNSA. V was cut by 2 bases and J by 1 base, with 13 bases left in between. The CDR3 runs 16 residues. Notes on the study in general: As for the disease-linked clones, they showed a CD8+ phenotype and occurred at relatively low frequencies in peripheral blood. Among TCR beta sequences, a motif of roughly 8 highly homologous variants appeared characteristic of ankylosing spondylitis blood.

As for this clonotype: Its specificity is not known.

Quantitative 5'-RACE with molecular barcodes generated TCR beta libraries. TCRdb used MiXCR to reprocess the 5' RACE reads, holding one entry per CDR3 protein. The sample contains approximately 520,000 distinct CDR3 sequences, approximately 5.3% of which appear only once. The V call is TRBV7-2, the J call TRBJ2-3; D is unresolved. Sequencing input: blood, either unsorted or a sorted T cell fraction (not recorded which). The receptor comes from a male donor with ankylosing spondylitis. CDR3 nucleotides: TGTGCCAGCAGCTTATTGGGCGGAGTCGGCACAGATACGCAGTATTTT. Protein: CASSLLGGVGTDTQYF.